The next 15 T cell receptor beta chains were all read from a single sample in a study of T cell changes during pregnancy in multiple sclerosis. Sequenced by immunoSEQ multiplex PCR; TCRdb stores in-frame clones only, minus some. Among about 30,000 clones listed, 90% were seen once. Here the sequenced sample was CD8+ T cells from peripheral blood mononuclear cells, taken in the second trimester of pregnancy. These receptors came from a female donor with multiple sclerosis, enrolled in a pregnancy study.

This clone was found a few times. The chain joins TRBV4-1 to TRBJ1-1; no firm D call. V lost 4 bases and J 1 base, leaving 13 bases between the germline ends. Germline V CDR1 and CDR2: MGHRA, YSYEKL. The CDR3 is 15 residues long. In DNA form, the CDR3 reads TGCGCCAGCAGCCTCTCCTCCGGTGGGAACACTGAAGCTTTCTTT. It translates to CASSLSSGGNTEAFF.

This chain links TRBV25-1 with TRBJ1-1; 7 positions match TRBD1. The CDR3 runs 13 residues. V lost 6 bases and J lost 0; bases outside the gene matches: 1. Germline loops: CDR1 MGHDK, CDR2 SYGVNS. The CDR3 DNA reads as TGTGCCAGCAGACAGGGGATGAACACTGAAGCTTTCTTT. As protein: CASRQGMNTEAFF.

V gene TRBV6-5 combines with J gene TRBJ2-1; TRBD2 aligns across 9 bases. The CDR3 totals 15 residues. Germline V gives CDR1 MNHEY, CDR2 SVGAGI. Germline trimming cut 4 bases from V and 4 bases from J; bases unmatched to any gene: 5. CDR3 region: CASSLSGRTYNEQFF. CDR3 bases: TGTGCCAGCAGTTTGAGCGGGAGGACTTACAATGAGCAGTTCTTC.

This chain uses TRBV5-5 with TRBJ2-7; 11 nucleotides line up with TRBD1. CDR3 length equals 12 residues. The V gene end was trimmed by 5 bases and the J gene end by 10 bases; junction bases not matched to a gene: 5. Germline V gene lookup returns CDR1 SGHKS and CDR2 YYEKEE (reference sequence). CDR3 protein: CASRPDRGLQYF. The CDR3 DNA is TGTGCCAGCAGACCGGACAGGGGGCTACAGTACTTC. The full variable domain, its missing parts supplied by reference TRBV5-5 and TRBJ2-7, is DAGVTQSPTHLIKTRGQQVTLRCSPISGHKSVSWYQQVLGQGPQFIFQYYEKEERGRGNFPDRFSARQFPNYSSELNVNALLLGDSALYLCASRPDRGLQYFGPGTRLTVT.

The table lists this clone with a count of one. J is TRBJ1-2 and V is TRBV7-9, with D hard to call. V gave up 5 bases and J gave up 8 bases, with 9 bases separating them. Germline lookup yields CDR1 SEHNR and CDR2 FQNEAQ (reference sequence). The CDR3 is made up of 11 amino acids. DNA of the CDR3: TGTGCCAGCAGCCGGCGGGGAGGCTACACCTTC. Translating gives CASSRRGGYTF.

This clone was counted once. This chain joins TRBV30 and TRBJ2-7, with 7 bases identical to TRBD2. Looked up from germline, CDR1 is GTSNPN and CDR2 is SVGIG (reference sequence). V trimming: 2 bases; J trimming: 3 bases; junction bases outside the gene matches: 10. This CDR3 comprises 15 residues. CDR3 sequence (DNA): TGTGCCTGGAGTACTAGTCCTAGCGGTGGCTACGAGCAGTACTTC. Its protein product is CAWSTSPSGGYEQYF.

The CDR3 spells CASSLRWAAGPNEQYF. The DNA of the CDR3 is TGTGCCAGCAGTTTAAGGTGGGCAGCGGGGCCAAACGAGCAGTACTTC. The V gene is TRBV27, the J gene TRBJ2-7, with 7 bases aligning to TRBD2. V trimming: 2 bases; J trimming: 5 bases; junction bases outside the gene matches: 12. Germline CDR1 is MNHEY and CDR2 is SMNVEV (reference sequence). The CDR3 is made up of 16 amino acids.

The gene calls are TRBV9 and TRBJ1-3, with a tentative D call TRBD1 (5 bases). CDR1 and CDR2 (germline): SGDLS, YYNGEE. The CDR3 loop spans 16 amino acids. Trimming removed 1 base at V and 3 bases at J, with 14 bases between. The CDR3 nucleotides are TGTGCCAGCAGCGTAAACGGCAGGGATGGTGGAAACACCATATATTTT. It codes for CASSVNGRDGGNTIYF.

V gene TRBV5-1 combines with J gene TRBJ2-3; D may be TRBD2 (6 bases). Trimming took off 2 bases at V and 6 bases at J, with 13 bases between the two ends. The CDR3 totals 14 residues. The germline CDR1 and CDR2 sequences are SGHRS and YFSETQ. The CDR3 sequence is CASSLTSMLDTQYF. CDR3 nucleotide sequence: TGCGCCAGCAGCTTAACTAGCATGCTCGATACGCAGTATTTT.

This chain uses TRBV19 with TRBJ2-1; 12 nucleotides line up with TRBD2. CDR3 length: 15 residues. J lost 7 bases, V lost 5 bases, and 6 bases had no gene match. The germline gives CDR1 LNHDA, CDR2 SQIVND (reference sequence). The CDR3 coding sequence is TGTGCCAGTAGTGCGCTAGCGGGAGGGTTAAATGAGCAGTTCTTC. Translation gives CASSALAGGLNEQFF. The full variable domain, in which reference TRBV19 and TRBJ2-1 provide the parts outside the CDR3, is DGGITQSPKYLFRKEGQNVTLSCEQNLNHDAMYWYRQDPGQGLRLIYYSQIVNDFQKGDIAEGYSVSREKKESFPLTVTSAQKNPTAFYLCASSALAGGLNEQFFGPGTRLTVL.

This chain joins TRBV4-1 and TRBJ2-1; TRBD2 aligns across 15 bases. Germline CDR1 and CDR2: MGHRA and YSYEKL. This CDR3 is 15 amino acids long. The ends lost 6 bases at V and 8 bases at J; junction bases unmatched: 5. This CDR3 is CASRLGLAGGYEQFF. CDR3 nucleotides: TGCGCCAGCAGACTCGGACTAGCGGGAGGGTATGAGCAGTTCTTC.

This clone turned up a few times. The rearrangement links TRBV18 to TRBJ2-7; unclear D gene. The CDR3 is 13 amino acids. V lost 3 bases and J lost 4, with 10 bases in between. The germline CDR1 and CDR2 sequences are KGHSH and LQKENI. The CDR3 protein is CASSPPTDYEQYF. The CDR3 DNA follows: TGTGCCAGCTCACCTCCCACTGATTACGAGCAGTACTTC.

The chain couples TRBV2 to TRBJ1-1, with TRBD1 as a possible D gene (5 bases). This CDR3 region has 20 residues. V was pared by 5 bases and J by 5 bases, with 33 bases between. Looked up from germline, CDR1 is SNHLY and CDR2 is FYNNEI. The CDR3 region is CASSYPEITGTEHIWTEAFF. Written as DNA, the CDR3 is TGTGCCAGCAGTTACCCAGAAATTACCGGGACTGAACACATATGGACTGAAGCTTTCTTT.

This sequence joins TRBV7-6 and TRBJ2-2, with a tentative D call TRBD2 (7 bases). Trimming pared 5 bases from V and 6 bases from J, leaving 13 bases between. CDR1 SGHVS and CDR2 FNYEAQ come from the germline V gene. CDR3 length: 14 residues. CDR3 in amino acids: CASSLPGGSGELFF. For the CDR3, the DNA is TGTGCCAGCAGCCTCCCGGGGGGCTCCGGGGAGCTGTTTTTT.

The V gene is TRBV19, the J gene TRBJ2-3; possible D gene TRBD2, 5 bases. Trimming left V 4 bases short and J 1 base short, with 9 bases between. Germline-derived CDR1 and CDR2 are LNHDA and SQIVND (reference sequence). The CDR3 length is 14 residues. CDR3 sequence: CASSRTPGTDTQYF. The CDR3 DNA is TGTGCCAGTAGTAGGACTCCCGGCACAGATACGCAGTATTTT.